The next 26 T cell receptor beta chains were all read from a single sample in a study of metastatic and nonmetastatic thyroid tumors. Among the patients, none had received any treatment before thyroid surgery. With MiXCR, TCRdb called clones anew from the PCR reads. Among roughly 12,000 clones listed, under 30% were seen once. Sequencing used adjacent normal tissue. Source of these receptors: a male donor with papillary thyroid cancer or a benign thyroid nodule (not recorded which). Some clones in this sample may be carry-over from other donors' samples.

The genes are TRBV11-2 and TRBJ2-5; the match to TRBD2 covers 8 bases. The trim removed 3 bases at V and 7 bases at J, leaving 7 bases unmatched. The CDR3 covers 14 residues. Germline values: CDR1 SGHAT, CDR2 FQNNGV. CDR3 region: CASSFPGGRGTQYF. The CDR3 DNA sequence: TGTGCCAGCAGCTTCCCGGGGGGGCGAGGGACCCAGTACTTC. The variable domain in full, with the rest retrieved from reference TRBV11-2 and TRBJ2-5, is EAGVAQSPRYKIIEKRQSVAFWCNPISGHATLYWYQQILGQGPKLLIQFQNNGVVDDSQLPKDRFSAERLKGVDSTLKIQPAKLEDSAVYLCASSFPGGRGTQYFGPGTRLLVL.

The chain combines TRBV11-2 with TRBJ1-5; maybe TRBD1 (5 bases). The CDR3 extends over 16 amino acids. Looked up from germline, CDR1 is SGHAT and CDR2 is FQNNGV. V shed 5 bases and J shed 0 bases, with 14 bases lying between them. Here the CDR3 DNA reads TGTGCCAGCAGCCCTGCGGGGGGTTATAGCAATCAGCCCCAGCATTTT. This codes for CASSPAGGYSNQPQHF.

This clone was observed a few times. The chain couples TRBV6-1 to TRBJ2-3; D is unresolved. This CDR3 comprises 16 residues. The V gene lost 2 bases and the J gene lost 0 bases, with 12 bases spanning the gap. Germline-derived CDR1 and CDR2 are MNHNS and SASEGT. The CDR3 is CASSEILERSTDTQYF. The CDR3 coding sequence is TGTGCCAGCAGTGAAATTCTAGAGAGGAGCACAGATACGCAGTATTTT.

The V gene is TRBV6-1, the J gene TRBJ1-2; 8 bases match TRBD1. The V gene's germline CDR1 is MNHNS and CDR2 SASEGT. Trimming removed 8 bases from V and 10 bases from J; junction bases left unmatched: 6. This CDR3 region has 11 residues. The CDR3 loop reads CASVRQGPYTF. The CDR3 DNA is TGTGCCAGCGTAAGACAGGGGCCCTACACCTTC.

Of note for this clone: This same CDR3 is encoded by further DNA sequences in the sample. This chain connects TRBV7-9 to TRBJ2-5; 11 nucleotides line up with TRBD1. Germline V gives CDR1 SEHNR, CDR2 FQNEAQ (reference sequence). The CDR3 consists of 15 residues. V dropped 5 bases and J dropped 2; count of bases not matched to a gene: 4. This chain's CDR3 is CASSRGTGGQETQYF. The CDR3 nucleotides are TGTGCCAGCAGCCGGGGGACAGGGGGTCAAGAGACCCAGTACTTC.

The J gene is TRBJ2-2, the V gene TRBV20-1; possible D gene TRBD2, 5 bases. From germline, CDR1 is DFQATT and CDR2 SNEGSKA (reference sequence). V lost 7 bases and J 9 bases, leaving 21 bases between the germline ends. The CDR3 spans 14 residues. The CDR3 nucleotides are TGCAGTGTACGGGAACCCACGAACATCTGGGAGCTGTTTTTT. Protein product: CSVREPTNIWELFF.

This chain joins TRBV4-1 and TRBJ1-3; tentative D call: TRBD1 (6 bases). Trimming stripped 3 bases from V and 0 bases from J, with 12 bases between. The CDR3 has 16 residues. Germline values: CDR1 MGHRA, CDR2 YSYEKL. The CDR3 bases are TGCGCCAGCAGCCAGGCCGACAGGTACTCTGGAAACACCATATATTTT. As protein: CASSQADRYSGNTIYF.

The chain has TRBV11-2 and TRBJ1-4; 11 bases map to TRBD1. The V and J ends lost 6 bases and 8 bases, in that order; junction bases with no gene match: 5. This CDR3 spans 14 amino acids. CDR1 SGHAT and CDR2 FQNNGV come from the germline V gene. CDR3 protein: CASRQGQGEEKLFF. CDR3 nucleotide sequence: TGTGCCAGCAGGCAGGGACAGGGGGAGGAAAAACTGTTTTTT.

This clone was detected once. The chain is built from TRBV11-2 and TRBJ2-7, with D perhaps matching TRBD2 (6 bases). V lost 5 bases, J lost 2 bases, and 16 bases lay in between. The CDR3 runs 15 residues. CDR1 and CDR2 (germline): SGHAT, FQNNGV. The CDR3 nucleotides read TGTGCCAGCAGCGAAACCGGGACTCGCACCTACGAGCAGTACTTC. Protein: CASSETGTRTYEQYF.

The V and J genes are TRBV2 and TRBJ2-5; 7 nucleotides match TRBD2. Looked up from germline, CDR1 is SNHLY and CDR2 is FYNNEI. Trimming took 10 bases from V and 4 from J; bases not matched to a gene: 6. The CDR3 sequence is 12 residues long. In DNA, the CDR3 is TGTGCCATGGGCTGGGGGGGAGAGACCCAGTACTTC. Amino acids: CAMGWGGETQYF.

The J gene is TRBJ1-2, the V gene TRBV6-2 or TRBV6-3; D is unclear. This CDR3 has 13 amino acids. The germline V gene has CDR1 MNHEY and CDR2 SVGEGT. V was clipped by 3 bases and J by 6 bases, with 11 bases between them. The CDR3 DNA reads TGTGCCAGCAGTTATAAGGCAGTCAATGGCTACACCTTC. Amino acid sequence: CASSYKAVNGYTF.

This clone was seen a handful of times. The genes are TRBV3-1 and TRBJ1-4; D gene uncertain. This CDR3 is built from 13 residues. From germline, CDR1 is LGHDT and CDR2 YNNKEL (reference sequence). V lost 1 base and J 10 bases, leaving 10 bases between the germline ends. CDR3 nucleotides: TGTGCCAGCAGCCAAGCGAGAGGTGGAAAACTGTTTTTT. Its protein product is CASSQARGGKLFF. The full variable domain, its missing parts supplied by reference TRBV3-1 and TRBJ1-4, is DTAVSQTPKYLVTQMGNDKSIKCEQNLGHDTMYWYKQDSKKFLKIMFSYNNKELIINETVPNRFSPKSPDKAHLNLHINSLELGDSAVYFCASSQARGGKLFFGSGTQLSVL.

The chain uses TRBV18 and TRBJ1-6; possibly TRBD1 for D (6 bases). The CDR3 covers 16 residues. Trimming left V 0 bases short and J 4 bases short, with 10 bases between. CDR1 and CDR2 (germline): KGHSH, LQKENI. The CDR3 coding sequence is TGTGCCAGCTCACCACCCGATGGACAGTATAATTCACCCCTCCACTTT. It yields the protein CASSPPDGQYNSPLHF. The full variable domain, completed using reference TRBV18 and TRBJ1-6, is NAGVMQNPRHLVRRRGQEARLRCSPMKGHSHVYWYRQLPEEGLKFMVYLQKENIIDESGMPKERFSAEFPKEGPSILRIQQVVRGDSAAYFCASSPPDGQYNSPLHFGNGTRLTVT.

This clone was counted only a few times. The chain links TRBV6-1 to TRBJ2-7; the match to TRBD1 covers 7 bases. The CDR3 is 15 residues long. Germline CDR1 is MNHNS and CDR2 is SASEGT. Trimming removed 4 bases from V and 3 bases from J; junction bases left unmatched: 9. This chain's CDR3 is CASSVYPQGDYEQYF. The CDR3 coding sequence is TGTGCCAGCAGTGTGTATCCCCAGGGGGACTACGAGCAGTACTTC.

With regard to this clone: The junction does not match germline at one end; this may be a read error. The chain is built from TRBV6-5 and TRBJ2-5; maybe TRBD1 (5 bases). This CDR3 spans 17 amino acids. Germline V CDR1 and CDR2: MNHEY, SVGAGI. CDR3 in DNA: TGTGCCAGCAGTTACAAATTTCCGTGGGGCTCCAAAGATACCCAGTACTTC. Its protein is CASSYKFPWGSKDTQYF.

V usage is TRBV20-1 and J usage is TRBJ2-2; possible D gene TRBD1, 5 bases. This CDR3 has 12 residues. The V end lost 7 bases, the J end lost 4 bases, and 10 bases lay between the germline ends. Germline V gene lookup returns CDR1 DFQATT and CDR2 SNEGSKA (reference sequence). This CDR3 reads CSGQGGTGELFF. CDR3 bases: TGCAGTGGGCAGGGTGGCACCGGGGAGCTGTTTTTT.

This clone has a handful of counts. This chain uses TRBV6-2 or TRBV6-3 with TRBJ1-3, with a possible D match to TRBD1 (5 bases). Germline CDR1 is MNHEY and CDR2 is SVGEGT. The CDR3 loop spans 16 amino acids. The ends were cut back, 6 bases at V and 6 bases at J, with 21 bases in the middle. CDR3 region: CASSPLRQGGENTIYF. CDR3 DNA: TGTGCCAGCAGCCCCCTCCGGCAGGGAGGCGAAAACACCATATATTTT.

V gene TRBV7-2 combines with J gene TRBJ2-7, with TRBD2 matching over 7 bases. CDR3 length: 15 amino acids. Germline CDR1 is SGHTA and CDR2 is FQGNSA. V lost 5 bases, J lost 4 bases, and 11 bases stayed unmatched. The DNA of the CDR3 is TGTGCCAGCAGCATTCGAGGGGCGGGGGTTTACGAGCAGTACTTC. The encoded protein is CASSIRGAGVYEQYF.

Notes on this clone: Germline is not matched at one junction end, which may reflect a read error. The genes are TRBV30 and TRBJ1-6, with D uncertain. The CDR3 runs 14 residues. The V gene's germline CDR1 is GTSNPN and CDR2 SVGIG (reference sequence). Written as DNA, the CDR3 is TGTGCCTGGAGTGTTGCAGGAGTCAATTCACCCTTCCACTTT. This gives the protein CAWSVAGVNSPFHF.

This clone was recorded a few times. The J gene is TRBJ2-7, the V gene TRBV28, with a tentative D call TRBD1 (6 bases). V was pared by 2 bases and J by 6 bases, with 17 bases between. Germline V gene lookup returns CDR1 MDHEN and CDR2 SYDVKM. The CDR3 totals 15 residues. The DNA for the CDR3 is TGTGCCAGCAGTTTAAGGGCGGCAGGGGCCTCCGAGCAGTACTTC. It encodes CASSLRAAGASEQYF.

In nucleotides, the CDR3 is TGCAGTGCTACAGGACTAGTGGGCTACGAGCAGTACTTC. It translates to CSATGLVGYEQYF. This rearrangement joins TRBV20-1 to TRBJ2-7, with 7 bases identical to TRBD2. The trim removed 4 bases at V and 3 bases at J, leaving 6 bases unmatched. This CDR3 contains 13 residues. The germline CDR1 and CDR2 sequences are DFQATT and SNEGSKA (reference sequence).

In its sample, this clone was seen a few times. The V call is TRBV27, the J call TRBJ2-1; TRBD2 is a possible D gene (5 bases). V was shortened by 7 bases and J by 4 bases, with 14 bases between the two germline ends. This CDR3 contains 14 residues. Germline loops: CDR1 MNHEY, CDR2 SMNVEV (reference sequence). CDR3 nucleotides: TGTGCCAGCAACTCGAACCGGGGATACAATGAGCAGTTCTTC. This encodes CASNSNRGYNEQFF.

The V call is TRBV11-3, the J call TRBJ1-5, with D maybe TRBD1 (5 bases). The CDR3 loop spans 15 amino acids. The germline V gene has CDR1 SGHNT and CDR2 YENEEA. V dropped 1 base and J dropped 7 bases, with 14 bases sitting between them. The CDR3 region has the DNA TGTGCCAGCAGCTTAGGCTCGGGGACGGGGCAGCCCCAGCATTTT. This codes for CASSLGSGTGQPQHF.

This sequence joins TRBV6-2 or TRBV6-3 and TRBJ1-2; no firm D call. Germline V gene sequence: CDR1 MNHEY, CDR2 SVGEGT. The CDR3 length is 15 residues. The V end was cut by 4 bases, the J end by 4 bases, with 16 bases between. This CDR3 reads CASSFTQDGVYGYTF. The DNA for the CDR3 is TGTGCCAGCAGTTTCACTCAGGACGGAGTCTATGGCTACACCTTC.

The chain has TRBV6-1 and TRBJ1-2, with D hard to call. Germline V CDR1 and CDR2: MNHNS, SASEGT. Trimming took off 7 bases at V and 3 bases at J, with 18 bases between the two ends. The CDR3 loop spans 15 amino acids. CDR3 loop: CASTWADSTDYGYTF. The CDR3, as DNA: TGTGCCAGCACATGGGCAGACTCCACCGACTATGGCTACACCTTC.

This clone was found many times. The chain uses TRBV5-4 and TRBJ2-3, with 11 bases matching TRBD1. Trimming took 6 bases from V and 4 from J; bases not matched to a gene: 7. The CDR3 extends over 15 amino acids. Germline V lookup: CDR1 SGHNT, CDR2 YYREEE (reference sequence). CDR3 protein: CASTPGTGGSDTQYF. In DNA form, the CDR3 reads TGTGCCAGCACCCCCGGGACAGGGGGGTCAGATACGCAGTATTTT.